Reported below is one T cell receptor (beta chain). Its antigen is currently not known. Base-call qualities are not available, and no considerably larger clone is one nucleotide away. These data come from a study of identical twins (dated by TCRdb to 2016 to 2018). As for the study more broadly: To test whether fetal clonotypes persist, this study deep-sequenced TCR alpha and beta repertoires from monozygotic twins, from unrelated adults of various ages, and from cord blood. Replicate twin experiments were performed at different times using different library preparation protocols to rule out contamination.

The library came from 5' RACE. The data were produced on an Illumina HiSeq 2000. A universal primer binding site was introduced by template switching, and a unique molecular identifier was present in the final cDNA, enabling accurate counting of TCR cDNA molecules. Specific primers in the conserved constant-segment region were used to synthesize first-strand cDNA for the TCR alpha and beta chains. To control for contamination, every cDNA library carried two barcodes: a SMART-Mk sample barcode plus Illumina barcodes. TruSeq adapter sequences, together with Illumina sample barcodes, were added in two successive PCR steps. Sequencing of the TCR alpha and beta cDNA libraries was done on the Illumina HiSeq platform using custom primers. The original pipeline was this. MiGEC was used to process raw reads and extract unique molecular identifiers, and MiXCR was used to find CDR3 positions. For each individual, recombination models were inferred using an EM algorithm with the repgenHMM and IGoR tools. Shared clonotypes were analyzed with the tcR package in R, and sharing was normalized by the product of cloneset sizes. To study raw recombination without the effects of thymic and clonal selection, out-of-frame nonproductive sequences were analyzed. The raw public data were reprocessed by TCRdb itself: fastp quality trimming at Q25, MiXCR clonotype calling, in-frame beta chains only. A single entry per CDR3 protein holds the most common genes and DNA from its merged rows. The V and J calls shown here were made by TCRdb, not taken from the authors' results. The sample has some 760,000 distinct CDR3 sequences on record, about 18% of them singletons. Of the sample, 13% is held by the ten largest clones.

The paper's findings and limits, for the study overall: Recombination models systematically underestimated out-of-frame TCR alpha sharing in monozygotic twins but agreed with sharing between unrelated individuals. Zero-insertion analyses could be partly confounded by invariant T cells such as MAIT and iNKT, although diverse VJ usage argued against such confounding for most clonotypes. Compared with coincidental sharing between unrelated individuals, an excess of low generation-probability sequences was observed among out-of-frame TCR alpha sequences shared between twins. Conclusions relied on cross-sectional statistical analysis, since the same donors could not be followed over many years. Abundant cord blood beta clonotypes carried fewer insertions; young adult naive repertoires showed a weaker similar trend, while memory repertoires showed none. A weaker excess of twin sharing was found in beta out-of-frame sequences because the signal-to-noise ratio was lowered by fewer shared sequences.

The germline V gene encodes CDR1 LGHNA and CDR2 YNFKEQ. The V end gives up 0 bases and the J end 3 bases, leaving 1 base in the junction not matched to a gene. The CDR3 contains 14 residues, cysteine and phenylalanine counted. Only the CDR3 portion is preserved as DNA: 42 bases, with reading frame beginning at the first base. Only healthy Caucasian donors were included. The twin cohort consisted of three pairs of female monozygotic twins, all aged about 18 to 29 years. The RNA used for TCR libraries was isolated from peripheral blood mononuclear cells. The sample was also linked to a second study, of T cells expressing NK-cell markers. Reported in the second study: In sorted CD3+CD56+NKG2C+, CD3+CD56+NKG2C- and CD3+CD56-NKG2C+ T-cell subsets from several donors, TCR beta-chain repertoires were profiled. Seven of the eight sequenced donors were HCMV-seropositive and one was HCMV-seronegative. In several experiments an anti-gammadeltaTCR antibody was added to restrict sorting to alphabetaTCR-expressing T cells. In a handful of donors, the dominant CD3+CD56+NKG2C+ clonotypes were among the top 10 CD8+ clonotypes and accounted for roughly 1.0-8% of CD8+ T cells. Those dominant clonotypes were again the most abundant among CD3+CD56-NKG2C+ cells in four donors, at about 28.3-60.1%. Whether the expanded NKG2C-expressing T cell clones were specific for HCMV antigens remained unclear. The eight sequenced donors were randomly selected healthy volunteers, three men and five women. A commercial ELISA kit detecting HCMV-specific IgG in serum was used to determine HCMV serostatus. Bulk peripheral blood T-cell repertoires were additionally sequenced from unsorted PBMC for 5 or 6 donors. MIGEC handled demultiplexing of the reads and grouping by UMI, while MiTCR was used to assemble and quantify clonotypes. Only TCR cDNA sequences supported by at least two reads were kept to exclude erroneous sequences. The tcR package was used for downstream repertoire analysis, and clonotypes were matched across fractions by CDR3 nucleotide sequence plus V segment. VDJmatch was used to annotate antigen specificity against VDJdb, with one amino acid substitution allowed in CDR3.

The sequencing input was PBMCs. The rearrangement combines TRBV4-2 with TRBJ2-5, with 7 junctional bases fitting TRBD1. This receptor was identified in a woman younger than 30 in good health. In nucleotide form, the sequence is TGTGCCAGCAGCCAAGATGACAGGGAAGAGACCCAGTACTTC. This yields the protein CASSQDDREETQYF.